Listed below are T cell receptor beta chains from one sample, sequenced in a study of cytomegalovirus exposure and HLA in healthy donors. Sequenced by immunoSEQ multiplex PCR; TCRdb stores in-frame clones only, minus some. The repertoire holds hundreds of thousands of clones, with roughly 70% as singletons. Sequenced input: PBMCs. These receptors were taken from a female donor in good health and CMV-seronegative. Each CDR3 is given with its conserved first and last residue. A D gene is named only where the DNA matches it firmly. Size values are once, few and many counts, or a class for expanded clones, and some rows have none.

CDR3aa,CDR3nt,v_gene,j_gene,len,d_gene,abundance
CASVRDSHSGANVLTF,TGTGCCAGCGTTCGGGACAGTCACTCTGGGGCCAACGTCCTGACTTTC,TRBV9,TRBJ2-6,16,TRBD1,few
CSASDSFAETQYF,TGCAGCGCGTCGGACAGTTTTGCAGAGACCCAGTACTTC,TRBV29-1,TRBJ2-5,13,.,.
CASSLSGRDSSYEQYF,TGCGCCAGCAGCTTGTCTGGTCGGGACAGCTCCTACGAGCAGTACTTC,TRBV5-1,TRBJ2-7,16,TRBD1,.
CASSLAKGQGMNTEAFF,TGTGCCAGCAGCTTAGCCAAGGGGCAGGGTATGAACACTGAAGCTTTCTTT,TRBV11-3,TRBJ1-1,17,.,.
CASSFDRLTRAFF,TGTGCCAGCAGCTTTGACAGGCTCACTCGGGCTTTCTTT,TRBV7-3,TRBJ1-1,13,.,.
CASNPLAGGPDTQYF,TGTGCCAGCAACCCACTAGCGGGAGGTCCAGATACGCAGTATTTT,TRBV14,TRBJ2-3,15,TRBD2,.
CASTSSPGGEGDTQYF,TGTGCCAGCACCTCATCGCCGGGAGGTGAGGGAGATACGCAGTATTTT,TRBV28,TRBJ2-3,16,TRBD2,few
CASSASGRDEQYF,TGTGCCAGCAGTGCTAGCGGGAGGGACGAGCAGTACTTC,TRBV6-4,TRBJ2-7,13,TRBD2,.
CASSPGQGVSGANVLTF,TGTGCCAGCAGCCCTGGACAGGGGGTATCTGGGGCCAACGTCCTGACTTTC,TRBV7-9,TRBJ2-6,17,TRBD1,.
CASSPQGMRNNEQFF,TGTGCCAGCAGTCCACAGGGTATGAGGAACAATGAGCAGTTCTTC,TRBV28,TRBJ2-1,15,.,.
CASSVSVNTEAFF,TGTGCCAGCAGCGTTAGTGTGAACACTGAAGCTTTCTTT,TRBV9,TRBJ1-1,13,.,.
CASSLFSGQPQHF,TGCGCCAGCAGCTTGTTCTCGGGTCAGCCCCAGCATTTT,TRBV5-1,TRBJ1-5,13,.,once
CASGLSPGGTGDQPQHF,TGTGCTAGTGGTTTGTCCCCCGGGGGGACAGGGGATCAGCCCCAGCATTTT,TRBV12-5,TRBJ1-5,17,TRBD1,.
CASSLLPRGRDPGELFF,TGTGCCAGCAGCTTACTACCCAGGGGGCGGGATCCCGGGGAGCTGTTTTTT,TRBV7-3,TRBJ2-2,17,TRBD1,.
CASRANTEAFF,TGTGCCAGCAGAGCCAACACTGAAGCTTTCTTT,TRBV6-5,TRBJ1-1,11,.,few
CASSTGGLAAYNEQFF,TGTGCCAGCAGCACCGGGGGCCTAGCGGCTTACAATGAGCAGTTCTTC,TRBV4-2,TRBJ2-1,16,.,.
CASSPGGWYEQYF,TGTGCCAGCAGCCCGGGAGGTTGGTACGAGCAGTACTTC,TRBV11-2,TRBJ2-7,13,TRBD2,.
CASSLEGGHYNEQFF,TGCGCCAGCAGCTTGGAGGGAGGCCATTACAATGAGCAGTTCTTC,TRBV5-1,TRBJ2-1,15,.,.
CASSPPPATNEKLFF,TGTGCCAGCTCACCACCGCCAGCAACTAATGAAAAACTGTTTTTT,TRBV18,TRBJ1-4,15,.,.
CASSHLTGADFSYEQYF,TGTGCCAGCAGTCATCTTACAGGGGCCGACTTCTCCTACGAGCAGTACTTC,TRBV27,TRBJ2-7,17,TRBD1,.
CASSLGDGGYEQYF,TGTGCCAGCAGCTTAGGAGACGGGGGCTACGAGCAGTACTTC,TRBV11-2,TRBJ2-7,14,.,.
CASHLGRDHTGELFF,TGCGCCAGCCACCTCGGGCGGGATCACACCGGGGAGCTGTTTTTT,TRBV5-1,TRBJ2-2,15,.,.
CASSAGGGQETQYF,TGCGCCAGCAGTGCGGGAGGGGGACAAGAGACCCAGTACTTC,TRBV5-1,TRBJ2-5,14,TRBD2,once
CASTPGLQFPNEQFF,TGCGCCAGCACCCCAGGACTCCAATTCCCCAATGAGCAGTTCTTC,TRBV5-1,TRBJ2-1,15,.,.
CASSFRGGPETQYF,TGTGCCAGCAGCTTTAGAGGAGGACCGGAGACCCAGTACTTC,TRBV5-4,TRBJ2-5,14,.,few
CAISEAGPSNQPQHF,TGTGCCATCAGTGAAGCAGGGCCCAGCAATCAGCCCCAGCATTTT,TRBV10-3,TRBJ1-5,15,.,.
CASSLSTRGTNTIYF,TGCGCCAGCAGCTTAAGTACCCGGGGAACAAACACCATATATTTT,TRBV5-1,TRBJ1-3,15,.,few
CASSLEGNYEQYF,TGTGCCAGCAGCTTGGAGGGGAACTACGAGCAGTACTTC,TRBV7-7,TRBJ2-7,13,.,once
CASSQVRQGSRGAFF,TGTGCCAGCAGCCAAGTGCGACAGGGGAGTAGGGGTGCTTTCTTT,TRBV4-2,TRBJ1-1,15,TRBD1,.
CASSIGTGDYYGYTF,TGTGCCAGTAGTATAGGGACAGGGGATTACTATGGCTACACCTTC,TRBV19,TRBJ1-2,15,TRBD1,.
CASSLVQGDNEKLFF,TGCGCCAGCAGCTTGGTACAGGGTGATAATGAAAAACTGTTTTTT,TRBV5-1,TRBJ1-4,15,.,.
CASRPLSGSGMGELFF,TGCGCCAGCAGGCCCCTCAGCGGGAGCGGGATGGGGGAGCTGTTTTTT,TRBV5-1,TRBJ2-2,16,TRBD2,.
CASSFPSGLPSADEQFF,TGTGCCAGCAGCTTCCCCTCGGGACTACCCTCAGCGGATGAGCAGTTCTTC,TRBV7-8,TRBJ2-1,17,TRBD2,.
CASSPPGQGEYGYTF,TGTGCCAGCAGCCCCCCGGGACAGGGCGAGTATGGCTACACCTTC,TRBV7-9,TRBJ1-2,15,TRBD1,.
CASSLDRVQPQHF,TGTGCCAGCAGCTTAGACAGGGTTCAGCCCCAGCATTTT,TRBV7-2,TRBJ1-5,13,.,few
CASGLVRAGGFATNEKLFF,TGTGCTAGTGGTTTGGTAAGGGCAGGGGGCTTCGCAACTAATGAAAAACTGTTTTTT,TRBV12-5,TRBJ1-4,19,TRBD1,few
CASATSGGPYYGYTF,TGTGCCAGCGCTACCTCAGGGGGTCCGTACTATGGCTACACCTTC,TRBV27,TRBJ1-2,15,TRBD1,few
CASTASGDYEQYF,TGTGCCAGCACGGCTAGCGGGGACTACGAGCAGTACTTC,TRBV6-1,TRBJ2-7,13,TRBD2,.
CATLRTGQNTGELFF,TGTGCCACACTCCGGACGGGACAGAACACCGGGGAGCTGTTTTTT,TRBV10-3,TRBJ2-2,15,.,.
CASSPRTSVGTDTQYF,TGTGCCAGCAGCCCCCGGACTAGCGTGGGCACAGATACGCAGTATTTT,TRBV9,TRBJ2-3,16,TRBD2,.
CASSFRDRSYNEQFF,TGTGCCAGCAGTTTCCGGGACAGGTCCTACAATGAGCAGTTCTTC,TRBV27,TRBJ2-1,15,TRBD1,.
CASSLAAGTSFGREQYF,TGTGCCAGCAGCTTAGCGGCCGGGACTAGCTTTGGGCGAGAGCAGTACTTC,TRBV7-9,TRBJ2-7,17,TRBD2,once
CAMTRVCNQPQHF,TGTGCCATGACGCGGGTATGCAATCAGCCCCAGCATTTT,TRBV27,TRBJ1-5,13,.,.
CASSSGTGGTYEQYF,TGTGCCAGCAGTTCCGGGACAGGGGGGACCTACGAGCAGTACTTC,TRBV27,TRBJ2-7,15,TRBD1,.
CASSQVRSREHEKLFF,TGCGCCAGCAGCCAAGTTAGATCCAGGGAACATGAAAAACTGTTTTTT,TRBV4-1,TRBJ1-4,16,.,.
CASSWTGGRYNEQFF,TGTGCCAGCAGCTGGACAGGGGGCAGGTACAATGAGCAGTTCTTC,TRBV6-5,TRBJ2-1,15,TRBD1,.
CATSRGGHPGLFF,TGTGCCACCAGCAGAGGGGGACACCCGGGGCTGTTTTTT,TRBV15,TRBJ2-2,13,.,.
CASSQVLGVAGEQFF,TGTGCCAGCAGCCAAGTCCTCGGGGTAGCGGGGGAGCAGTTCTTC,TRBV14,TRBJ2-1,15,TRBD2,.
CASSFQLLARDYNEQFF,TGTGCCAGCAGCTTCCAGTTACTAGCGCGAGACTACAATGAGCAGTTCTTC,TRBV7-2,TRBJ2-1,17,TRBD2,.
CASSQAKPGKTGELFF,TGTGCCAGCAGCCAAGCTAAGCCGGGGAAGACCGGGGAGCTGTTTTTT,TRBV4-2,TRBJ2-2,16,.,.